The rows below give T cell receptor beta chains drawn from one sample of a study of identical twins. TCRdb re-called the 5' RACE reads through MiXCR, storing one row per CDR3 protein. The sample lists 420,000 or so distinct CDR3 sequences, about a fifth occurring once. The sequenced sample consisted of naive T cells sorted from blood. All receptors derive from a man aged 50-60 years in good health. CDR3s include the opening cysteine and the closing phenylalanine or tryptophan. The D gene is left open where the match is weak. Some rows mark clone size as missing; the rest say once, few, many or name a class of expanded clone.

d_call: .
cdr3_length: 16
v_call: TRBV11-3
j_call: TRBJ2-2
clone_size: few
cdr3_aa: CASSSEGALANGELFF
cdr3_nt: TGTGCCAGCAGCTCGGAGGGGGCGCTTGCGAACGGGGAGCTGTTTTTT

d_call: TRBD1
cdr3_length: 16
v_call: TRBV5-1
j_call: TRBJ2-7
clone_size: .
cdr3_aa: CASSLAGQGAFHEQYF
cdr3_nt: TGCGCCAGCAGCTTGGCCGGACAGGGGGCGTTCCACGAGCAGTACTTC

d_call: TRBD2
cdr3_length: 12
v_call: TRBV29-1
j_call: TRBJ2-1
clone_size: many
cdr3_aa: CSGTSGSNEQFF
cdr3_nt: TGCAGCGGCACTAGCGGGAGCAATGAGCAGTTCTTC

d_call: .
cdr3_length: 14
v_call: TRBV6-2/TRBV6-3
j_call: TRBJ1-1
clone_size: .
cdr3_aa: CASSYSYSSTEAFF
cdr3_nt: TGTGCCAGCAGTTACTCCTACAGTAGCACTGAAGCTTTCTTT

d_call: .
cdr3_length: 15
v_call: TRBV20-1
j_call: TRBJ1-6
clone_size: many
cdr3_aa: CSARDYRARGSPLHF
cdr3_nt: TGCAGTGCTAGAGATTACCGGGCCCGGGGGTCACCCCTCCACTTT

d_call: .
cdr3_length: 13
v_call: TRBV29-1
j_call: TRBJ2-1
clone_size: few
cdr3_aa: CSAIGGMHNEQFF
cdr3_nt: TGCAGCGCCATCGGTGGGATGCACAATGAGCAGTTCTTC

d_call: .
cdr3_length: 13
v_call: TRBV27
j_call: TRBJ2-2
clone_size: many
cdr3_aa: CASSFGGSGELFF
cdr3_nt: TGTGCCAGCAGTTTCGGAGGGTCCGGGGAGCTGTTTTTT

d_call: TRBD1
cdr3_length: 15
v_call: TRBV20-1
j_call: TRBJ2-2
clone_size: .
cdr3_aa: CSALTGGSNTGELFF
cdr3_nt: TGCAGTGCGCTTACAGGGGGCTCGAACACCGGGGAGCTGTTTTTT

d_call: .
cdr3_length: 13
v_call: TRBV13
j_call: TRBJ2-3
clone_size: few
cdr3_aa: CASSLRLADTQYF
cdr3_nt: TGTGCCAGCAGCTTAAGGTTGGCGGATACGCAGTATTTT

d_call: .
cdr3_length: 12
v_call: TRBV29-1
j_call: TRBJ1-2
clone_size: few
cdr3_aa: CSVEDLVSGYTF
cdr3_nt: TGCAGCGTTGAAGATCTGGTCTCCGGCTACACCTTC

d_call: TRBD2
cdr3_length: 18
v_call: TRBV4-2
j_call: TRBJ2-7
clone_size: few
cdr3_aa: CASSQEGILAGVAYEQYF
cdr3_nt: TGTGCCAGCAGCCAAGAAGGTATTCTAGCGGGAGTCGCGTACGAGCAGTACTTC

d_call: TRBD2
cdr3_length: 18
v_call: TRBV9
j_call: TRBJ2-2
clone_size: few
cdr3_aa: CASSTSLGLAANTGELFF
cdr3_nt: TGTGCCAGCAGCACAAGCCTCGGACTAGCGGCTAACACCGGGGAGCTGTTTTTT

d_call: TRBD2
cdr3_length: 15
v_call: TRBV15
j_call: TRBJ2-1
clone_size: many
cdr3_aa: CATSLPGLAYNEQFF
cdr3_nt: TGTGCCACCAGCCTTCCGGGACTAGCCTACAATGAGCAGTTCTTC

d_call: TRBD1
cdr3_length: 14
v_call: TRBV29-1
j_call: TRBJ2-3
clone_size: many
cdr3_aa: CSVLEGAAADTQYF
cdr3_nt: TGCAGCGTTCTTGAGGGGGCAGCGGCAGATACGCAGTATTTT

d_call: TRBD1
cdr3_length: 15
v_call: TRBV5-1
j_call: TRBJ2-7
clone_size: once
cdr3_aa: CASSREGQGAYEQYF
cdr3_nt: TGCGCCAGCAGCCGAGAGGGACAGGGGGCCTACGAGCAGTACTTC

d_call: .
cdr3_length: 14
v_call: TRBV19
j_call: TRBJ1-5
clone_size: .
cdr3_aa: CASSSKGITDTQHF
cdr3_nt: TGTGCCAGTAGTTCAAAGGGAATCACAGATACGCAGCATTTT

d_call: .
cdr3_length: 14
v_call: TRBV27
j_call: TRBJ2-3
clone_size: .
cdr3_aa: CASSSPASSDTQYF
cdr3_nt: TGTGCCAGCAGTTCGCCGGCATCCTCAGATACGCAGTATTTT

d_call: TRBD2
cdr3_length: 16
v_call: TRBV7-3
j_call: TRBJ2-1
clone_size: few
cdr3_aa: CASSSLPGLAGHEQFF
cdr3_nt: TGTGCCAGCAGCTCTTTACCGGGACTAGCGGGTCATGAGCAGTTCTTC

d_call: .
cdr3_length: 11
v_call: TRBV10-3
j_call: TRBJ2-7
clone_size: many
cdr3_aa: CAISPSYEQYF
cdr3_nt: TGTGCCATCTCACCCTCCTACGAGCAGTACTTC

d_call: TRBD1
cdr3_length: 19
v_call: TRBV10-3
j_call: TRBJ1-5
clone_size: .
cdr3_aa: CAISESLRTGMGSNQPQHF
cdr3_nt: TGTGCCATCAGTGAATCTCTTCGGACAGGGATGGGTAGCAATCAGCCCCAGCATTTT

d_call: .
cdr3_length: 11
v_call: TRBV6-5
j_call: TRBJ2-1
clone_size: .
cdr3_aa: CASIYLGEQFF
cdr3_nt: TGTGCCAGCATCTACCTTGGTGAGCAGTTCTTC

d_call: TRBD1
cdr3_length: 14
v_call: TRBV20-1
j_call: TRBJ2-7
clone_size: few
cdr3_aa: CSARDGDRAYEQYF
cdr3_nt: TGCAGTGCTAGAGATGGTGACAGGGCCTACGAGCAGTACTTC

d_call: TRBD1
cdr3_length: 14
v_call: TRBV7-9
j_call: TRBJ1-2
clone_size: .
cdr3_aa: CASNPGTGDYGYTF
cdr3_nt: TGTGCCAGCAACCCGGGGACAGGGGACTATGGCTACACCTTC

d_call: TRBD2
cdr3_length: 17
v_call: TRBV7-9
j_call: TRBJ2-7
clone_size: few
cdr3_aa: CASSLGPVVAGSGEQYF
cdr3_nt: TGTGCCAGCAGCTTAGGCCCCGTGGTAGCGGGGTCGGGTGAGCAGTACTTC

d_call: TRBD1
cdr3_length: 16
v_call: TRBV6-1
j_call: TRBJ1-1
clone_size: .
cdr3_aa: CASSIRTGGMNTEAFF
cdr3_nt: TGTGCCAGCAGTATCCGGACAGGGGGCATGAACACTGAAGCTTTCTTT

d_call: TRBD1
cdr3_length: 16
v_call: TRBV7-8
j_call: TRBJ2-2
clone_size: few
cdr3_aa: CASRKDRVRNTGELFF
cdr3_nt: TGTGCCAGCCGAAAAGACAGGGTCAGGAACACCGGGGAGCTGTTTTTT

d_call: TRBD1
cdr3_length: 13
v_call: TRBV29-1
j_call: TRBJ2-5
clone_size: many
cdr3_aa: CSVERDRQETQYF
cdr3_nt: TGCAGCGTTGAAAGGGACAGACAAGAGACCCAGTACTTC

d_call: .
cdr3_length: 14
v_call: TRBV7-9
j_call: TRBJ2-7
clone_size: .
cdr3_aa: CASRSTPQGYEQYF
cdr3_nt: TGTGCCAGCAGGTCTACGCCGCAGGGCTACGAGCAGTACTTC

d_call: TRBD2
cdr3_length: 15
v_call: TRBV12-3/TRBV12-4
j_call: TRBJ2-2
clone_size: many
cdr3_aa: CASSPPGGVTGELFF
cdr3_nt: TGTGCCAGCAGTCCTCCGGGAGGGGTCACCGGGGAGCTGTTTTTT

d_call: TRBD2
cdr3_length: 18
v_call: TRBV6-2/TRBV6-3
j_call: TRBJ2-3
clone_size: few
cdr3_aa: CASSYRLAGGLSTDTQYF
cdr3_nt: TGTGCCAGCAGTTATCGGCTAGCGGGGGGCCTAAGCACAGATACGCAGTATTTT

d_call: .
cdr3_length: 15
v_call: TRBV4-3
j_call: TRBJ2-1
clone_size: many
cdr3_aa: CASSQSLSGYNEQFF
cdr3_nt: TGCGCCAGCAGCCAATCCTTATCCGGCTACAATGAGCAGTTCTTC